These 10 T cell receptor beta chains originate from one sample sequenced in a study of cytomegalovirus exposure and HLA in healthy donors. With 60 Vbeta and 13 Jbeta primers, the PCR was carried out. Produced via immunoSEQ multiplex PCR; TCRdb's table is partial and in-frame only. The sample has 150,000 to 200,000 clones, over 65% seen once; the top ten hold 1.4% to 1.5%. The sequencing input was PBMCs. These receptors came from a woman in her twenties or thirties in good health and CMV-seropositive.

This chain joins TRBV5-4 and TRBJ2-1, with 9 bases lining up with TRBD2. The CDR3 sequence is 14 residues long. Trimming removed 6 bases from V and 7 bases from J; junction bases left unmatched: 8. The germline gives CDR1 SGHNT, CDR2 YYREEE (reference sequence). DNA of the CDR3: TGTGCCAGCAACTTTGCGGGAGGGCCGAATGAGCAGTTCTTC. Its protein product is CASNFAGGPNEQFF.

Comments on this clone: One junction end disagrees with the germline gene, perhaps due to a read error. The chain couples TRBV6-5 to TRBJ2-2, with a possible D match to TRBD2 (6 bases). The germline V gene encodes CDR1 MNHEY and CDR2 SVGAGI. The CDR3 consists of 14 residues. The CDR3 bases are TGTGCCAGCGGTGGGACTCCAAACACCGGGGAGCCGTTTTTT. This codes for CASGGTPNTGEPFF.

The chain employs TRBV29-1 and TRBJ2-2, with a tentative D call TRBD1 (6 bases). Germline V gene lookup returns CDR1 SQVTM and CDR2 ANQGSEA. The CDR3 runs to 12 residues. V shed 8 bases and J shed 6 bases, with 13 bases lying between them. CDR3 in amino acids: CSLARGSGELFF. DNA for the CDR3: TGCAGCTTGGCCAGGGGTTCCGGGGAGCTGTTTTTT.

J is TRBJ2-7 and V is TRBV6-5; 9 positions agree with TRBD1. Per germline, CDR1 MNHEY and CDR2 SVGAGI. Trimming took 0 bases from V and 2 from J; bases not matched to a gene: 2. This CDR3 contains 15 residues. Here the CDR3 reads CASSYSTGGPYEQYF. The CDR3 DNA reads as TGTGCCAGCAGTTACTCGACAGGGGGACCCTACGAGCAGTACTTC.

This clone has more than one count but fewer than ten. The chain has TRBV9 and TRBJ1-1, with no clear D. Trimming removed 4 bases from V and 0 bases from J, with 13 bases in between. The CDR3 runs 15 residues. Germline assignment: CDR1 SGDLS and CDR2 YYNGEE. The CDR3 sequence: CASSTRGSLNTEAFF. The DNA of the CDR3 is TGTGCCAGCAGCACCCGCGGCAGTCTGAACACTGAAGCTTTCTTT. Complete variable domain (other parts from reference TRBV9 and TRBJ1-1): DSGVTQTPKHLITATGQRVTLRCSPRSGDLSVYWYQQSLDQGLQFLIQYYNGEERAKGNILERFSAQQFPDLHSELNLSSLELGDSALYFCASSTRGSLNTEAFFGQGTRLTVV.

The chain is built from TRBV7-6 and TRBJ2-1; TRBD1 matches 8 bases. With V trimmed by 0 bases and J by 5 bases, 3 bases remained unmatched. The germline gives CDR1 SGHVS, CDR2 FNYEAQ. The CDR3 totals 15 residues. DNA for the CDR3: TGTGCCAGCAGCTTAGCCAGGGGGCGAAACAATGAGCAGTTCTTC. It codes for CASSLARGRNNEQFF.

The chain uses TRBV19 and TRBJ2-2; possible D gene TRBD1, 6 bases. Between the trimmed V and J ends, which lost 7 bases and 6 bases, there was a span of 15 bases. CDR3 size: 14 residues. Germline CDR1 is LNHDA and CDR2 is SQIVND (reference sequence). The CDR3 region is CASKEPQGPGELFF. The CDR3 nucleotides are TGTGCCAGTAAGGAACCACAGGGACCCGGGGAGCTGTTTTTT.

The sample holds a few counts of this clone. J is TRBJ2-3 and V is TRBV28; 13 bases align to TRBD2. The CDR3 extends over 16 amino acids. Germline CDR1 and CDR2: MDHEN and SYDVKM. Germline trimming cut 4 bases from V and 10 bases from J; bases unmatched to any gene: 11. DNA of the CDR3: TGTGCCAGCAGTTCACCGGGACTAGCGGGAAAGAAGGCGCAGTATTTT. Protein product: CASSSPGLAGKKAQYF.

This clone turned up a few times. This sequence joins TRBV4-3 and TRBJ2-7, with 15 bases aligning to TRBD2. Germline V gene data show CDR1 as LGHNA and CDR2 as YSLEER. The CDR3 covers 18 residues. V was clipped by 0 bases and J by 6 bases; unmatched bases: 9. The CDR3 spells CASSQDGLAGGPRSEQYF. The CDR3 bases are TGCGCCAGCAGCCAAGATGGACTAGCGGGAGGGCCGCGCAGCGAGCAGTACTTC.

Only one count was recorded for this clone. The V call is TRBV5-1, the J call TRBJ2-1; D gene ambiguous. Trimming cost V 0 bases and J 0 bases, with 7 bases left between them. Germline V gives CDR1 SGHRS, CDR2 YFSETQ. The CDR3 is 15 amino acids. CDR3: CASSLDSSSYNEQFF. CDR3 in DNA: TGCGCCAGCAGCTTGGACTCAAGCTCCTACAATGAGCAGTTCTTC. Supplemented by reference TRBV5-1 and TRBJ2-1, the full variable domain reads KAGVTQTPRYLIKTRGQQVTLSCSPISGHRSVSWYQQTPGQGLQFLFEYFSETQRNKGNFPGRFSGRQFSNSRSEMNVSTLELGDSALYLCASSLDSSSYNEQFFGPGTRLTVL.